This record covers a single T cell receptor beta chain. The antigen it binds to is not known. No base-level quality is on record; no much larger clone is a single base apart. The germline V gene (reference sequence) gives CDR1 as LNHDA and CDR2 as SQIVND. The germline ends are 12 bases apart after V is trimmed by 3 bases and J by 6 bases. CDR3 length: 14 amino acids, cysteine to phenylalanine. Just the 42-base CDR3 DNA is kept, in frame starting at base 1. The entry originates in a study of T cell responses to AZD1222 COVID-19 vaccine (dated by TCRdb to the early 2020s). Concerning the study at large: TCR sequencing covered some 240 trial participants: 207 given two doses of AZD1222 and about 26 given two doses of MenACWY control vaccine. Enrollment into the trials was organized by age into subgroups of 18-55, 56-69 and 70-plus years, and those subgroups contained roughly 160, 29 and 62 TCR-sequenced participants, respectively. Study-wide conclusions, independent of this receptor: No day 14 peak-response samples were available, so repertoires were characterized only after the peak T cell response. Participants were mostly white British, with more females than males. The authors suggested clonal diversity may have been underestimated. The vaccine-associated CD4 TCRs covered the entire spike protein, and the dominant responses fell in regions 160-218 and 743-854. A significant rise in spike-specific TCR breadth and depth was observed after two AZD1222 doses relative to day 0 and relative to MenACWY recipients. Nearly half of unique spike-specific TCRs reportedly recognized epitopes outside regions mutated in the B.1.351 and B.1.1.7 variants. The 56-69-year group was small, and its depth increase did not reach significance, likely because of low power. Conclusions about previously exposed vaccinees were limited because only a handful of AZD1222 recipients were SARS-CoV-2 seropositive at baseline.

The time point label corresponds to: baseline before first vaccination. This specimen's treatment or condition label, interpreted: meningococcal conjugate vaccine given as trial control. The vaccinee samples were drawn from two UK trials, COV001 and COV002, one of which was a single-blind randomized controlled phase 2/3 trial testing AZD1222 (ChAdOx1 nCoV-19) in healthy adults. Trial participant PBMC samples were collected at day 0 and day 28 after the second dose for TCRbeta chain sequencing. The CDR3 regions of human TCRbeta chains were subjected to immunosequencing. Regarding the original processing steps: TCRs in the repertoires were matched against a reference library of SARS-CoV-2-specific TCRs that had been generated with the MIRA antigen-specificity platform. Breadth was defined as the fraction of unique TCRs that were SARS-CoV-2-associated. Depth was defined as the fraction of total T cells that were SARS-CoV-2-associated. Using the MIRA data, each spike-specific TCR was mapped to the spike region that the TCR reacts to and placed in a CD4 or CD8 class. Log10-transformed breadth and depth values were compared by one-way ANOVA with Sidak's multiple comparisons tests. In TCRdb, the immuneACCESS table is reduced to in-frame sequences with V and J assigned. These tables do not hold every clone; where another copy was compared, an unresolved V gene accounts for under half, and the others remain unexplained. V, J and clone size reflect that table, while D and trimming were determined from the DNA. This sample comprises approximately 150,000 clones, about 87% of them detected only once. The top ten clones comprise 3% to 4% of the sample.

The sequence links TRBV19 to TRBJ1-5; there is no confident call for the D gene. This clonotype was sampled from an adult in good health. The source material was peripheral blood, sampled on day 0 of MenACWY control vaccination. The sequenced DNA is TGTGCCAGTAGTATTAGGGCAGGAGGTCAGCCCCAGCATTTT. Protein translation: CASSIRAGGQPQHF. This CDR3, with the reference TRBV19 and TRBJ1-5 proteins standing in past its ends, gives the full variable domain DGGITQSPKYLFRKEGQNVTLSCEQNLNHDAMYWYRQDPGQGLRLIYYSQIVNDFQKGDIAEGYSVSREKKESFPLTVTSAQKNPTAFYLCASSIRAGGQPQHFGDGTRLSIL.